These T cell receptor beta chains were read from a single sample in a study of PD-L1 blockade in urothelial cancer. TCRdb keeps only in-frame clones here, not all; method: immunoSEQ multiplex PCR. The sample records more than 85,000 clones, around 90% being singletons. The sample was PBMCs, taken around atezolizumab (anti-PD-L1) treatment. Source of these receptors: a woman aged 80 or over with urothelial cancer. The CDR3 runs from the conserved cysteine through the conserved F or W. A D gene is named only where the DNA matches it firmly. Size values are once, few and many counts, or a class for expanded clones, and some rows have none.

D: -; size: once; J: TRBJ2-5; V: TRBV5-1; DNA: TGCGCCAGCAGCTTCCAGGCACAAGAGACCCAGTACTTC; CDR3: CASSFQAQETQYF
D: TRBD1; size: -; J: TRBJ2-3; V: TRBV15; DNA: TGTGCCACCAGCAGGAGTCAGGGGGCAGATACGCAGTATTTT; CDR3: CATSRSQGADTQYF
D: -; size: -; J: TRBJ1-2; V: TRBV7-9; DNA: TGTGCCAGCAGCTTAGATCCCTTCTACTATGGTTACACCTTC; CDR3: CASSLDPFYYGYTF
D: -; size: -; J: TRBJ1-1; V: TRBV6-1; DNA: TGTGCCAGCAGGCGCGGGGGGGAGAGAGCTGAAGCTTTCTTT; CDR3: CASRRGGERAEAFF
D: -; size: -; J: TRBJ2-5; V: TRBV6-1; DNA: TGTGCCAGCAGGGCCCACGGCGGGGAGACCCAGTACTTC; CDR3: CASRAHGGETQYF
D: -; size: -; J: TRBJ2-7; V: TRBV30; DNA: TGTGCCTGGATCCCCGGGAACTCCTACGAGCAGTACTTC; CDR3: CAWIPGNSYEQYF
D: TRBD1; size: -; J: TRBJ1-1; V: TRBV6-5; DNA: TGTGCCAGCAGTTACGGGACAGAGAACACTGAAGCTTTCTTT; CDR3: CASSYGTENTEAFF
D: -; size: few; J: TRBJ1-1; V: TRBV5-1; DNA: TGCGCCAGCAGCTTGGGAGCACACACTGAAGCTTTCTTT; CDR3: CASSLGAHTEAFF
D: -; size: -; J: TRBJ1-1; V: TRBV10-3; DNA: TGTGCCATCAGTGAGTACCCTGGCGGGGGAGGGAACACTGAAGCTTTCTTT; CDR3: CAISEYPGGGGNTEAFF
D: -; size: -; J: TRBJ1-5; V: TRBV19; DNA: TGTGCCAGTGAAGACAGGACCAGTCAGCCCCAGCATTTT; CDR3: CASEDRTSQPQHF
D: -; size: -; J: TRBJ1-1; V: TRBV10-3; DNA: TGTGCCATCAACTCTTCGGCTCGCGGGGGGACCACTGAAGCTTTCTTT; CDR3: CAINSSARGGTTEAFF
D: -; size: -; J: TRBJ1-5; V: TRBV2; DNA: TGTGCCAGCAAAGAAGGTTTACAGATCAATCAGCCCCAGCATTTT; CDR3: CASKEGLQINQPQHF
D: TRBD1; size: -; J: TRBJ1-2; V: TRBV27; DNA: TGTGCCAGCAGTAAGGGACAGGGAGTAGGCAAGGGCTATGGCTACACCTTC; CDR3: CASSKGQGVGKGYGYTF
D: TRBD1; size: -; J: TRBJ2-2; V: TRBV6-1; DNA: TGTGCCAGCAACAGGGGTACCACCGGGGAGCTGTTTTTT; CDR3: CASNRGTTGELFF
D: TRBD2; size: -; J: TRBJ2-7; V: TRBV6-1; DNA: TGTGCCAGCAGGGCTAGCGGTACCTACGAGCAGTACTTC; CDR3: CASRASGTYEQYF
D: TRBD2; size: -; J: TRBJ2-1; V: TRBV9; DNA: TGTGCCAGCAGCGTAGATCCCACTAGCGGGCGGTACAATGAGCAGTTCTTC; CDR3: CASSVDPTSGRYNEQFF
D: TRBD1; size: -; J: TRBJ2-1; V: TRBV14; DNA: TGTGCCAGCAGCCAAGTAGGGGACAGGTCCTACAATGAGCAGTTCTTC; CDR3: CASSQVGDRSYNEQFF
D: -; size: -; J: TRBJ1-1; V: TRBV7-9; DNA: TGTGCCAGCAGCCCCGGGGGGGGGCAGAACACTGAAGCTTTCTTT; CDR3: CASSPGGGQNTEAFF
D: TRBD1; size: -; J: TRBJ1-4; V: TRBV5-1; DNA: TGCGCCAGCAGCCCGGGACAGCCCCATGAAAAACTGTTTTTT; CDR3: CASSPGQPHEKLFF
D: -; size: -; J: TRBJ2-1; V: TRBV27; DNA: TGTGCCAGCCGAAAGCCGGGATACAATGAGCAGTTCTTC; CDR3: CASRKPGYNEQFF
D: TRBD1; size: -; J: TRBJ2-1; V: TRBV7-3; DNA: TGTGCCAGCAGCTTAGGGACAGGGCTTTACAATGAGCAGTTCTTC; CDR3: CASSLGTGLYNEQFF
D: TRBD2; size: -; J: TRBJ2-7; V: TRBV28; DNA: TGTGCCAGCAGCCGTGGACGGGGGGGGGCCTACGAGCAGTACTTC; CDR3: CASSRGRGGAYEQYF
D: -; size: -; J: TRBJ2-1; V: TRBV11-3; DNA: TGTGCCAGCAGCGTAAACAACTACAATGAGCAGTTCTTC; CDR3: CASSVNNYNEQFF
D: TRBD1; size: -; J: TRBJ1-2; V: TRBV7-9; DNA: TGTGCCAGCCCAATCGGGACAGTCACCCAACCTGTCACCGGCTACACCTTC; CDR3: CASPIGTVTQPVTGYTF
D: -; size: -; J: TRBJ1-5; V: TRBV11-2; DNA: TGTGCCAGCAGCTTGGGGCAGCTCGGCAATCAGCCCCAGCATTTT; CDR3: CASSLGQLGNQPQHF
D: TRBD1; size: -; J: TRBJ1-5; V: TRBV19; DNA: TGTGCCAGTAGGACGAAAGCGACAGGGCCCAGGGGACAATATAGCAATCAGCCCCAGCATTTT; CDR3: CASRTKATGPRGQYSNQPQHF
D: TRBD2; size: -; J: TRBJ2-2; V: TRBV7-9; DNA: TGTGCCAGCAGTAAAGAGCGGGAACGTCCCGGGGAGCTGTTTTTT; CDR3: CASSKERERPGELFF
D: TRBD2; size: -; J: TRBJ2-2; V: TRBV19; DNA: TGTGCCAGTAATCCGTTAGCGGGAGAGTTTGCCGGGGAGCTGTTTTTT; CDR3: CASNPLAGEFAGELFF
D: -; size: -; J: TRBJ2-1; V: TRBV7-9; DNA: TGTGCCAGCAGCTTAGCGGGACTCGAGTTCTTC; CDR3: CASSLAGLEFF
D: TRBD1; size: -; J: TRBJ1-5; V: TRBV6-6; DNA: TGTGCCAGCAGGCAGGGGGCCAGCAATCAGCCCCAGCATTTT; CDR3: CASRQGASNQPQHF
D: -; size: -; J: TRBJ1-1; V: TRBV18; DNA: TGTGCCAGCTCACCACGCCAGTTGAACACTGAAGCTTTCTTT; CDR3: CASSPRQLNTEAFF
D: -; size: -; J: TRBJ1-1; V: TRBV9; DNA: TGTGCCAGCAGCGTTGGAGGACCCTGGGGCACTGAAGCTTTCTTT; CDR3: CASSVGGPWGTEAFF
D: TRBD1; size: -; J: TRBJ2-1; V: TRBV7-3; DNA: TGTGCCAGCAGCTTACTGAGGACAGGTTACAATGAGCAGTTCTTC; CDR3: CASSLLRTGYNEQFF
D: -; size: few; J: TRBJ1-3; V: TRBV28; DNA: TGTGCCAGCGGGGGAGGACCTGGAAACACCATATATTTT; CDR3: CASGGGPGNTIYF
D: -; size: -; J: TRBJ2-2; V: TRBV30; DNA: TGTGCCTGGAGTGGACTAACTAGATCCACCGGGGAGCTGTTTTTT; CDR3: CAWSGLTRSTGELFF
D: TRBD1; size: -; J: TRBJ1-4; V: TRBV7-9; DNA: TGTGCCAGCAGCTTGGGACAGGGGGGGGAAAAACTGTTTTTT; CDR3: CASSLGQGGEKLFF
D: -; size: -; J: TRBJ1-2; V: TRBV2; DNA: TGTGCCAGCACGGCTAACTATGGCTACACCTTC; CDR3: CASTANYGYTF
D: TRBD1; size: -; J: TRBJ2-5; V: TRBV30; DNA: TGTGCCTGGAGTGTAGGGGACAGGGGCGGAGAGACCCAGTACTTC; CDR3: CAWSVGDRGGETQYF
D: -; size: once; J: TRBJ2-1; V: TRBV6-1; DNA: TGTGCCAGCAGTGCCCAATGGGGAGATGGGAATGAGCAGTTCTTC; CDR3: CASSAQWGDGNEQFF
D: -; size: -; J: TRBJ1-5; V: TRBV27; DNA: TGTGCCAGCAGTTTGTACGGACAGTTCAATCAGCCCCAGCATTTT; CDR3: CASSLYGQFNQPQHF
D: -; size: once; J: TRBJ1-2; V: TRBV14; DNA: TGTGCCAGCAGCCAAGAAGGTCCGGGGAGGGATGGCTACACCTTC; CDR3: CASSQEGPGRDGYTF
D: TRBD1; size: -; J: TRBJ1-3; V: TRBV5-1; DNA: TGCGCCAGCAGCTTCACAGGGGGTATTCGAAACACCATATATTTT; CDR3: CASSFTGGIRNTIYF
D: -; size: -; J: TRBJ1-1; V: TRBV6-1; DNA: TGTGCCAGCAGTGGACAGGCCAACACTGAAGCTTTCTTT; CDR3: CASSGQANTEAFF
D: TRBD1; size: -; J: TRBJ1-5; V: TRBV6-5; DNA: TGTGCCAGCAGTCCCCGGACAGGGATACAGCCCCAGCATTTT; CDR3: CASSPRTGIQPQHF
D: -; size: -; J: TRBJ2-3; V: TRBV6-6; DNA: TGTGCCAGCAGTGCCAGGGCTAGCGACACAGATACGCAGTATTTT; CDR3: CASSARASDTDTQYF
D: -; size: -; J: TRBJ1-1; V: TRBV7-9; DNA: TGTACCAGCAGCTTAGGGCAGGGGGCTTTCTTT; CDR3: CTSSLGQGAFF
D: -; size: -; J: TRBJ2-1; V: TRBV6-5; DNA: TGTGCCAGCAGTTACTCCACAGGGAGCAATGAGCAGTTCTTC; CDR3: CASSYSTGSNEQFF
D: -; size: -; J: TRBJ2-3; V: TRBV6-1; DNA: TGTGCCAGCAGTGAATTATTGTCTACGGATACGCAGTATTTT; CDR3: CASSELLSTDTQYF
D: -; size: -; J: TRBJ1-1; V: TRBV18; DNA: TGTGCCAGCTCACCACCGAATAAGCAGGAGAACACTGAAGCTTTCTTT; CDR3: CASSPPNKQENTEAFF
D: TRBD2; size: few; J: TRBJ2-3; V: TRBV2; DNA: TGTGCCAGCAATCTAGCGGGAGGTGTTCATACGCAGTATTTT; CDR3: CASNLAGGVHTQYF